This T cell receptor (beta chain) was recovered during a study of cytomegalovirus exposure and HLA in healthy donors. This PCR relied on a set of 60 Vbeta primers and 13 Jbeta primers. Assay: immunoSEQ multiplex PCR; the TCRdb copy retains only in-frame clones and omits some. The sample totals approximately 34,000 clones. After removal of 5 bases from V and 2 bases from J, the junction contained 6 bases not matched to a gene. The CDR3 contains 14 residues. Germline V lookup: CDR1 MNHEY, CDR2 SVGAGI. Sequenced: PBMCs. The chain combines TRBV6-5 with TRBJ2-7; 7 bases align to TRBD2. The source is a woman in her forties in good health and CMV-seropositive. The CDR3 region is CASSPQGGAYEQYF. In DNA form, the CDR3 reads TGTGCCAGCAGTCCCCAGGGAGGGGCCTACGAGCAGTACTTC.